A selection of T cell receptor beta chains follows, all from one sample in a study of shared clonotypes between healthy human individuals. Only in-frame clones appear in the TCRdb table, and some are missing; sequencing was by immunoSEQ multiplex PCR. The sample lists about 2.1 million clones; approximately 94% were seen once. The sample taken for sequencing was naive CD8+ T cells from PBMCs. The receptors derive from a man younger than 35 in good health. Some clones in this sample may be carry-over from other donors' samples. Each CDR3 is given without its conserved first and last residue.

v_gene: TRBV29-1; j_gene: TRBJ1-1; CDR3aa: SVEGRDGLVTEAF
v_gene: TRBV6-5; j_gene: TRBJ2-7; CDR3aa: ASSLEGYEQY
v_gene: TRBV7-9; j_gene: TRBJ1-2; CDR3aa: ASSLGAYGYT
v_gene: TRBV2; j_gene: TRBJ2-7; CDR3aa: ASSPSGSYEQY
v_gene: TRBV4-1; j_gene: TRBJ1-1; CDR3aa: ASSRQQGAGTEAF
v_gene: TRBV28; j_gene: TRBJ1-4; CDR3aa: ASSPDEKLF
v_gene: TRBV28; j_gene: TRBJ2-1; CDR3aa: ASSPREKLAGEKF
v_gene: TRBV6-1; j_gene: TRBJ2-5; CDR3aa: ASSDRGQQETQY
v_gene: TRBV28; j_gene: TRBJ2-7; CDR3aa: ASSLKGTGISEQY
v_gene: TRBV11-2; j_gene: TRBJ2-3; CDR3aa: ASRRTPGQSTDTQY
v_gene: TRBV4-1; j_gene: TRBJ1-1; CDR3aa: ASSQDWGANTEAF
v_gene: TRBV7-9; j_gene: TRBJ2-2; CDR3aa: ASSSTRLAGNNTGELF
v_gene: TRBV29-1; j_gene: TRBJ2-1; CDR3aa: SVDASQIKKSSYNEQF
v_gene: TRBV28; j_gene: TRBJ2-7; CDR3aa: ASSSFEQSYEQY
v_gene: TRBV28; j_gene: TRBJ2-1; CDR3aa: ASSLRASSLNNEQF
v_gene: TRBV27; j_gene: TRBJ1-2; CDR3aa: ASSLSARLGGYT
v_gene: TRBV7-9; j_gene: TRBJ1-2; CDR3aa: ASSLAEANGYT
v_gene: TRBV9; j_gene: TRBJ1-2; CDR3aa: ASSVATAANYGYT
v_gene: TRBV27; j_gene: TRBJ1-1; CDR3aa: ASSLSRGSTEAF
v_gene: TRBV27; j_gene: TRBJ2-7; CDR3aa: ASSLGIRAGEQY
v_gene: TRBV10-3; j_gene: TRBJ2-7; CDR3aa: AISDLRGDGQY
v_gene: TRBV5-5; j_gene: TRBJ1-2; CDR3aa: ASSFGQGGILDGYT
v_gene: TRBV19; j_gene: TRBJ1-5; CDR3aa: ASSIGQGGQPQH
v_gene: TRBV27; j_gene: TRBJ1-1; CDR3aa: ASSSLLGAGSSTEAF
v_gene: TRBV9; j_gene: TRBJ2-2; CDR3aa: ASSALQGAPTGELF
v_gene: TRBV28; j_gene: TRBJ2-6; CDR3aa: ASSLGGPSSGANVLT
v_gene: TRBV19; j_gene: TRBJ1-1; CDR3aa: ASSIGGPNTEAF
v_gene: TRBV6-1; j_gene: TRBJ1-2; CDR3aa: DLNWPPQSYGYT
v_gene: TRBV4-1; j_gene: TRBJ2-1; CDR3aa: ASSQGTGRGGRNEQF
v_gene: TRBV5-1; j_gene: TRBJ2-2; CDR3aa: ASSPGWREATGELF
v_gene: TRBV7-8; j_gene: TRBJ1-5; CDR3aa: ASSLRAGQGYQPQH
v_gene: TRBV27; j_gene: TRBJ2-1; CDR3aa: ASSWDRGEDEQF